This T cell receptor (beta chain) comes out of a study of blood T cell repertoires in COVID-19. Across the study: There were acute and convalescent COVID-19 samples, and they came from the United States, Italy and Spain. Sample material is recorded as cDNA or gDNA derived from T cells, B-cell-depleted T cells, or PBMCs.

In the original workflow: Amplification with reference gene primers provided the estimates of nucleated cell counts. Libraries were prepared by immunoSEQ multiplex PCR; TCRdb keeps only in-frame clonotypes and omits some of them. The V and J calls and clone size come from that table; D and trimming were worked out from the DNA. Of 50,000 to 60,000 clones detected, more than 90% appear once; the ten largest clones hold more than 9.5%. CDR3 size: 17 residues. Germline V lookup: CDR1 SGHTA, CDR2 FQGTGA. The V gene end was trimmed by 4 bases and the J gene end by 3 bases; junction bases not matched to a gene: 9.

The genes are TRBV7-3 and TRBJ2-2; TRBD1 matches at 9 bases. The TCR comes from a woman older than 75 with acute or convalescent COVID-19. The material sequenced was peripheral blood. CDR3 bases: TGTGCCAGCAGCTCCACCGGGACAGGGTCCGACACCGGGGAGCTGTTTTTT. This codes for CASSSTGTGSDTGELFF.